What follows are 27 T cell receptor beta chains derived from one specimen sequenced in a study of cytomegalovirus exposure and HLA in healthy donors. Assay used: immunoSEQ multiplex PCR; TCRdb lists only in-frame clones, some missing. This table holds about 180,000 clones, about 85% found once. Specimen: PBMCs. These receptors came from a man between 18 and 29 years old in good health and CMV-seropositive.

This CDR3 is CASSAQGQGDYGYTF. DNA of the CDR3: TGTGCCAGCAGTGCCCAAGGACAGGGGGACTATGGCTACACCTTC. The gene calls are TRBV6-1 and TRBJ1-2, with 10 bases identical to TRBD1. After removal of 4 bases from V and 3 bases from J, the junction contained 5 bases not matched to a gene. Germline V gene data show CDR1 as MNHNS and CDR2 as SASEGT. The CDR3 extends over 15 amino acids.

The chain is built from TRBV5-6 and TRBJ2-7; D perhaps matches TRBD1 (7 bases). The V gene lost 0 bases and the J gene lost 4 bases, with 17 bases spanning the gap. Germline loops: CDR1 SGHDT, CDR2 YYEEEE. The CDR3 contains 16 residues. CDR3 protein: CASSLGRDSLWYEQYF. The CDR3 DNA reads TGTGCCAGCAGCTTGGGGCGGGACAGTCTTTGGTACGAGCAGTACTTC.

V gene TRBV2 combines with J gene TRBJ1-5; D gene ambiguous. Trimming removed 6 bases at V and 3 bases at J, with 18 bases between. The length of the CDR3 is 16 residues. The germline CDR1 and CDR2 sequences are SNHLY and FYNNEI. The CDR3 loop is CASSPQRQANNQPQHF. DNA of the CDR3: TGTGCCAGCAGCCCCCAACGGCAGGCCAACAATCAGCCCCAGCATTTT.

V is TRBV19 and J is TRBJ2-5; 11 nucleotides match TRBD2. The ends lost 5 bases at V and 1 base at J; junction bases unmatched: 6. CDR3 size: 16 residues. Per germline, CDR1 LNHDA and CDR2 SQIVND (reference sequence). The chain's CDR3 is CASSPGTSGRQETQYF. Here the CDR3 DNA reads TGTGCCAGTAGTCCAGGGACTAGCGGCCGCCAAGAGACCCAGTACTTC.

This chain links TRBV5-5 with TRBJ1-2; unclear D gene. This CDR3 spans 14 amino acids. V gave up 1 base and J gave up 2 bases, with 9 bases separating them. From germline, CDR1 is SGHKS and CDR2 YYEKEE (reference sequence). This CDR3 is CASSLLESNYGYTF. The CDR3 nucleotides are TGTGCCAGCAGCTTGCTGGAGTCCAACTATGGCTACACCTTC.

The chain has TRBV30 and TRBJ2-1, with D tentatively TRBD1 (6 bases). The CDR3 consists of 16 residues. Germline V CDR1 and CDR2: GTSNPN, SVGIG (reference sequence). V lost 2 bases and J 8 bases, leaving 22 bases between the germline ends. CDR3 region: CAWSHFTGSSVHEQFF. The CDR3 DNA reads TGTGCCTGGAGTCATTTTACAGGGAGCTCGGTCCATGAGCAGTTCTTC.

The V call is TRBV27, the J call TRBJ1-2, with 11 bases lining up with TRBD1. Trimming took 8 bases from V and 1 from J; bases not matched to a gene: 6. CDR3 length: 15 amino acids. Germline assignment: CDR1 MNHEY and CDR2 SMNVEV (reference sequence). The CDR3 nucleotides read TGTGCCAGCGGGACAGGGGGACAAAGTAACTATGGCTACACCTTC. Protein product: CASGTGGQSNYGYTF.

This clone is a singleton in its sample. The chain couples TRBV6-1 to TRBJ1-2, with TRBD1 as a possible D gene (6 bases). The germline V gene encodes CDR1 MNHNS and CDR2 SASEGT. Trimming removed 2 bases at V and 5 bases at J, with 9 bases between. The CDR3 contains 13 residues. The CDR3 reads CASSENRAYGYTF. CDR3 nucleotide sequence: TGTGCCAGCAGTGAAAACAGGGCATATGGCTACACCTTC.

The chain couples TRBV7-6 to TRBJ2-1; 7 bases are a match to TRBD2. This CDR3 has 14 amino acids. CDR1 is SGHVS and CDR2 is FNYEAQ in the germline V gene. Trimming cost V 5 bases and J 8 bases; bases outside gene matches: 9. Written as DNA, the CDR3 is TGTGCCAGCAGCCCAATTGGTCGGGGGGATGAGCAGTTCTTC. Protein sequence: CASSPIGRGDEQFF.

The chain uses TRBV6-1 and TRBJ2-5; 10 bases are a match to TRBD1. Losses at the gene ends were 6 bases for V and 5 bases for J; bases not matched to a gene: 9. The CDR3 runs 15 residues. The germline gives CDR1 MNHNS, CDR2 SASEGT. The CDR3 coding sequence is TGTGCCAGCAGCTATACGACAGGGGGCGGTGAGACCCAGTACTTC. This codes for CASSYTTGGGETQYF.

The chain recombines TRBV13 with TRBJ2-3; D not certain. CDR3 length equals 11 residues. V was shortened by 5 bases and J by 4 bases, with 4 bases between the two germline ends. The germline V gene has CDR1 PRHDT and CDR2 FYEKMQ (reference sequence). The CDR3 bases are TGTGCCAGCAGCGGCCCAGATACGCAGTATTTT. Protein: CASSGPDTQYF.

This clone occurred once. The CDR3 nucleotides are TGTGCCAGCAGTCGACAGGGTGAGAACACTGAAGCTTTCTTT. As protein: CASSRQGENTEAFF. The chain is built from TRBV6-1 and TRBJ1-1; TRBD1 matches at 7 bases. The CDR3 is made up of 14 amino acids. The ends lost 5 bases at V and 1 base at J; junction bases unmatched: 4. CDR1 and CDR2 from the germline V gene are MNHNS and SASEGT.

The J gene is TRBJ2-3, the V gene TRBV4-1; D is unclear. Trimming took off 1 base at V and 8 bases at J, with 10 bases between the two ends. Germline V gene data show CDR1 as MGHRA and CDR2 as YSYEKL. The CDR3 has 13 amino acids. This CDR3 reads CASSQAGFGTQYF. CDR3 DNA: TGCGCCAGCAGCCAAGCCGGGTTTGGTACGCAGTATTTT.

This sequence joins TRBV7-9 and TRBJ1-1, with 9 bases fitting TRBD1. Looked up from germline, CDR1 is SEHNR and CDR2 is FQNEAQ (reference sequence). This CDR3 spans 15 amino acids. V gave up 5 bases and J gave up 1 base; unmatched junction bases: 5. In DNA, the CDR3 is TGTGCCAGCAGCAACCCGGGACAGGGGAACACTGAAGCTTTCTTT. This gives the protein CASSNPGQGNTEAFF.

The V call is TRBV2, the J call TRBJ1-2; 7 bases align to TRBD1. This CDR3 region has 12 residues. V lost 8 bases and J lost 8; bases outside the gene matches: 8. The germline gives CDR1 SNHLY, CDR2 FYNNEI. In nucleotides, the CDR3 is TGTGCCAGCCGGACGACAGGGAGCGGCTACACCTTC. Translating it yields CASRTTGSGYTF.

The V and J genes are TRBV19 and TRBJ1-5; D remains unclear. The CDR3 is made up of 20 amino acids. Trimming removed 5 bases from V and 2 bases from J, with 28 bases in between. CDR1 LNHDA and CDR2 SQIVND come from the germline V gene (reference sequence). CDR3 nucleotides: TGTGCCAGTAGTTCCCCGCCCCCCGGCAGGTCGGGAGTCGGCAATCAGCCCCAGCATTTT. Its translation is CASSSPPPGRSGVGNQPQHF.

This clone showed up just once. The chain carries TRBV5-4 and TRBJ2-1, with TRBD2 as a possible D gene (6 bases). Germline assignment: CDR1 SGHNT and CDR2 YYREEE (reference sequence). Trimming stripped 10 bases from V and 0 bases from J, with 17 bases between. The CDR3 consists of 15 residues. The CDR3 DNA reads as TGTGCCGTCGGAGACGGGACTTCCTCCTACAATGAGCAGTTCTTC. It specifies CAVGDGTSSYNEQFF.

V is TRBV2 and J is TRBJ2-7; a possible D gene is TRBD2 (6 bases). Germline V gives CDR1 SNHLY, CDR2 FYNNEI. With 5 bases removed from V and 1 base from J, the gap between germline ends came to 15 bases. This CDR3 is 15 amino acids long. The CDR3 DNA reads TGTGCCAGCAGTAAGCCGGGACTGGAATCCTACGAGCAGTACTTC. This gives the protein CASSKPGLESYEQYF. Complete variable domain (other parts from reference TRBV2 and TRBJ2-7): EPEVTQTPSHQVTQMGQEVILRCVPISNHLYFYWYRQILGQKVEFLVSFYNNEISEKSEIFDDQFSVERPDGSNFTLKIRSTKLEDSAMYFCASSKPGLESYEQYFGPGTRLTVT.

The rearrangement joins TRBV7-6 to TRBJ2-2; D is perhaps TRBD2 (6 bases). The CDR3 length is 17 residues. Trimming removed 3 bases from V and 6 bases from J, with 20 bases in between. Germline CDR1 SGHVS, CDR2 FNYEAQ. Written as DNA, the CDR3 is TGTGCCAGCAGCTTGGCCGCGGGAACTCCAGGGTCCGGGGAGCTGTTTTTT. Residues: CASSLAAGTPGSGELFF.

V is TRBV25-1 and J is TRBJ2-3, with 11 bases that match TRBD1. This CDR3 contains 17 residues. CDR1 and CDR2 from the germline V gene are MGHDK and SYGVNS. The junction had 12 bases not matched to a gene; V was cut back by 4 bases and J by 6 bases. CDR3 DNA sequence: TGTGCCAGCAGTGGAGCCGCCGGGACAGGGGGTATGGATACGCAGTATTTT. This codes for CASSGAAGTGGMDTQYF.

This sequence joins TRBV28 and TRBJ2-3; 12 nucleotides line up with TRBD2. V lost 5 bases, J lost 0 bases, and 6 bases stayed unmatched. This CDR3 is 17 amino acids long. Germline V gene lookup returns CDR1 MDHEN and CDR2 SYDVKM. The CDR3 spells CASSPGLAGPSTDTQYF. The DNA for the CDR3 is TGTGCCAGCAGTCCGGGACTAGCGGGCCCAAGCACAGATACGCAGTATTTT.

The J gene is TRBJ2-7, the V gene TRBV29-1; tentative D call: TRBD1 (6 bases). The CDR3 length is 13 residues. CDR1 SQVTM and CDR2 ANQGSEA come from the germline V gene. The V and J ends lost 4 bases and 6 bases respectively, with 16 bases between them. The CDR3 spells CSVAPGQGSEQYF. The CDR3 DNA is TGCAGCGTTGCGCCCGGGCAGGGGAGCGAGCAGTACTTC.

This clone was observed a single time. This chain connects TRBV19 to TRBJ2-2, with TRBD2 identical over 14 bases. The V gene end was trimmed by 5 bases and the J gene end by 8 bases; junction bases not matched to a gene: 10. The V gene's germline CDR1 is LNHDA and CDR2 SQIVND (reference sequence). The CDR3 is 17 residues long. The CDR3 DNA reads TGTGCCAGTAGTTGGACTAGCGGGGGGTCTTCTGGAGGGGAGCTGTTTTTT. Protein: CASSWTSGGSSGGELFF.

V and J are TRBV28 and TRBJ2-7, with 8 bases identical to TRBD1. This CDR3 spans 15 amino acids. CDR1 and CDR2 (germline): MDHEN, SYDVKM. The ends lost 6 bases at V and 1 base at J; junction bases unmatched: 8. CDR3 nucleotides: TGTGCCAGCAGCGGCCGGGACAGGCGGTCCTACGAGCAGTACTTC. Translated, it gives CASSGRDRRSYEQYF.

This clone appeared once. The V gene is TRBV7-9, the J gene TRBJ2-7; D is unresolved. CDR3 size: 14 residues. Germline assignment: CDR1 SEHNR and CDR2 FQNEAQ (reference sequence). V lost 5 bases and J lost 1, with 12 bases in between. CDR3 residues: CASSPYARSYEQYF. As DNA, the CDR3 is TGTGCCAGCAGCCCCTATGCGAGGTCCTACGAGCAGTACTTC.

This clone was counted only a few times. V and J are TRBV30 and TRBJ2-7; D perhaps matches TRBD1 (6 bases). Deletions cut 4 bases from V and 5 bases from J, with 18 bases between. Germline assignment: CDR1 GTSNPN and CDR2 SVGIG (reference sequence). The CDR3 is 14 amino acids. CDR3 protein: CAWNDGYRDNEQYF. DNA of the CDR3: TGTGCCTGGAATGATGGGTACAGGGACAACGAGCAGTACTTC.

The CDR3 nucleotides read TGTGCCAGCAGACATCGGACAGGCATCTCCTACGAGCAGTACTTC. Residues: CASRHRTGISYEQYF. The V gene is TRBV28, the J gene TRBJ2-7, with 7 bases identical to TRBD1. The germline CDR1 and CDR2 sequences are MDHEN and SYDVKM. The CDR3 covers 15 residues. V was pared by 6 bases and J by 0 bases, with 8 bases of the junction left unmatched.